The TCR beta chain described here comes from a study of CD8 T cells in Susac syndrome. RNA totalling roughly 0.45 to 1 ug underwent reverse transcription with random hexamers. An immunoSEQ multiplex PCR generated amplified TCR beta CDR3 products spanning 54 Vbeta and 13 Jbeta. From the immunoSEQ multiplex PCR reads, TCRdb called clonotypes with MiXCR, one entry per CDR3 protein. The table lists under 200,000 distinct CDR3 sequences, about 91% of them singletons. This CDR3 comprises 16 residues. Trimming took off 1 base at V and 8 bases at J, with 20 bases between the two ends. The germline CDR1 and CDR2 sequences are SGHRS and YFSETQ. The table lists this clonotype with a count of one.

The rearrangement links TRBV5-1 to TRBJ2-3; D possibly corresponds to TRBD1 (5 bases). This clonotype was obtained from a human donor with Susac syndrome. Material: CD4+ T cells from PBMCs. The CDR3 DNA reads TGCGCCAGCAGCTTGAGTAGTCTAGATGGGGCAGGTACGCAGTATTTT. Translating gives CASSLSSLDGAGTQYF.